The text below deals with one T cell receptor (beta chain). Its specificity is not known. These data come from a study of graft-versus-host responses after intestinal transplantation. As for the study in general: Tacrolimus plus steroids were given to all recipients for roughly 3 years, preceded by anti-thymocyte globulin induction.

This table comes from immunoSEQ multiplex PCR, and its TCRdb copy is limited to in-frame clones, with some not included. Here the sample spans some 100,000 clones, about 93% being singletons. The receptor's source is a human donor who received an intestinal transplant. This material consisted of unstimulated CD8+ T cells sorted from spleen or lymph node cells, taken before intestinal transplant.

The CDR3 DNA reads as TGCGCCAGCAGCTTCGGGACTATGGGCGAGCAGTACTTC. Translating gives CASSFGTMGEQYF. The gene calls are TRBV5-1 and TRBJ2-7; 7 nucleotides align to TRBD2. The CDR3 has 13 residues. Per the germline V gene, CDR1 is SGHRS and CDR2 is YFSETQ. With 2 bases clipped from V and 6 bases from J, the junction kept 5 bases outside the gene matches.